The source of this TCR beta chain is a study of blood T cells in healthy people across ages. This clonotype was detected a few times. The antigen is unknown. Whole-study results and caveats: Among long-lived donors, naive CD4+ cells were more numerous and diversity higher than in aged donors. Estimated diversity that came from one million T cells was considered an underestimate.

Alongside a J-beta primer mix, a sample-barcoded 5' primer served in a second PCR lasting roughly 6 to 11 cycles. Every cDNA molecule bore a tag from a template-switch adaptor containing 12 random nucleotides. From each sample, at least 2.5 million paired-end reads containing CDR3 were obtained. TCRdb itself ran the 5' RACE reads through MiXCR, one entry per CDR3 protein. The sample gives hundreds of thousands of distinct CDR3 sequences, about 62% of which show up once; 28% is in the top ten. Germline-derived CDR1 and CDR2 are DFQATT and SNEGSKA (reference sequence). This CDR3 contains 12 residues. The V and J ends lost 4 bases and 4 bases respectively, with 10 bases between them.

The J gene is TRBJ2-5, the V gene TRBV20-1, with unresolved D. Sequencing was carried out using blood. This sequence originates from a man aged 25-45 years in good health. CDR3 in DNA: TGCAGTGCTACCGACAACGGAGAGACCCAGTACTTC. As protein: CSATDNGETQYF.